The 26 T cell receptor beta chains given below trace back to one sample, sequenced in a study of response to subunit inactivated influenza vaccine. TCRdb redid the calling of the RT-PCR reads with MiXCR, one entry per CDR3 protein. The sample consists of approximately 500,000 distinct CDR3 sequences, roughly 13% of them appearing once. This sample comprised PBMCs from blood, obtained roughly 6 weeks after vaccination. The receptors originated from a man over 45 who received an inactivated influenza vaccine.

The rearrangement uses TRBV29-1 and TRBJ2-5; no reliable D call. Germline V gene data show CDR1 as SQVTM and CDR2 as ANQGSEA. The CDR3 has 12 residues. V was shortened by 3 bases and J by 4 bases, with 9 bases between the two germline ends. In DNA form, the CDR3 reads TGCAGCGTTGACGCCAGTAGAGAGACCCAGTACTTC. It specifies CSVDASRETQYF.

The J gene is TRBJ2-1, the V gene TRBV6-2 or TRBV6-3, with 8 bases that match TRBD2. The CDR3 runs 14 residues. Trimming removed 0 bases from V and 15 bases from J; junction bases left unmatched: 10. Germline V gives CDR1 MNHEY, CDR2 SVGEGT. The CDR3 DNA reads TGTGCCAGCAGTTACTCCTCGGTAGCGGGGAGGGGGTTCTTC. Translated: CASSYSSVAGRGFF.

CDR3 sequence (DNA): TGCGCCAGCAGCCAAGGCCCCCACGGGGGGGAAGCTTTCTTT. It specifies CASSQGPHGGEAFF. This chain connects TRBV4-3 to TRBJ1-1; D may be TRBD1 (5 bases). The length of the CDR3 is 14 residues. V shed 1 base and J shed 8 bases, with 14 bases lying between them. The germline V gene has CDR1 LGHNA and CDR2 YSLEER.

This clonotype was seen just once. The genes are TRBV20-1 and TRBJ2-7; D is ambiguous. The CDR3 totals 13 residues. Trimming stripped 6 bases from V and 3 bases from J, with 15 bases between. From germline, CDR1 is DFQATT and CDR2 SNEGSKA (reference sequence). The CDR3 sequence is CSAHKPGGYEQYF. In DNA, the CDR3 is TGCAGTGCGCACAAACCAGGCGGCTACGAGCAGTACTTC.

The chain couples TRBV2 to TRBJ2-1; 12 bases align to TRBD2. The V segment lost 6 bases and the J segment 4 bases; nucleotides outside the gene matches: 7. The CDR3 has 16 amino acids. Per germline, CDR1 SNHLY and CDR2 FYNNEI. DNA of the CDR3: TGTGCCAGCAGCCTTTTCACTAGCGGGGGGTACAATGAGCAGTTCTTC. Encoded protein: CASSLFTSGGYNEQFF. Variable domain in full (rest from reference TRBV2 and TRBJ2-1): EPEVTQTPSHQVTQMGQEVILRCVPISNHLYFYWYRQILGQKVEFLVSFYNNEISEKSEIFDDQFSVERPDGSNFTLKIRSTKLEDSAMYFCASSLFTSGGYNEQFFGPGTRLTVL.

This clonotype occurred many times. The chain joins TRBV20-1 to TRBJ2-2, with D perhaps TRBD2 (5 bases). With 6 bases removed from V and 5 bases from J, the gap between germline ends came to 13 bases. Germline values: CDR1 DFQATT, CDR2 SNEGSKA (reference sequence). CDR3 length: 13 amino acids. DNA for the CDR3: TGCAGTGCGCCCGCCACGGGGACCGGGGAGCTGTTTTTT. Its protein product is CSAPATGTGELFF.

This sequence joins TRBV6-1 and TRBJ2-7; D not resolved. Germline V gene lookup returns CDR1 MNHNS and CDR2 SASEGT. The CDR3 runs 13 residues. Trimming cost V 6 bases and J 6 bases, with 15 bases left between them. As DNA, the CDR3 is TGTGCCAGCAGAGAATTCCGGGCAGGCGAGCAGTACTTC. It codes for CASREFRAGEQYF.

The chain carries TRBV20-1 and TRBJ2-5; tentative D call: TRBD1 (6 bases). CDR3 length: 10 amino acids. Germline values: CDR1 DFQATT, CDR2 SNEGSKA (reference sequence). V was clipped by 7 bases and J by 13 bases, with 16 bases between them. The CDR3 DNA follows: TGCAGTGTTTTCGGGGACACTGGGTACTTC. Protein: CSVFGDTGYF.

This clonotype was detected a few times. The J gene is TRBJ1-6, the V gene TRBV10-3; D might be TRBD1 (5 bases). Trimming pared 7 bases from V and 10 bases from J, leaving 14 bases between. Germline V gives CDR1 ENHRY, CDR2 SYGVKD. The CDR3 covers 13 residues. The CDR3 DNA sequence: TGTGCCATCACCCCGGGACTGCGGTCACCCCTCCACTTT. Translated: CAITPGLRSPLHF.

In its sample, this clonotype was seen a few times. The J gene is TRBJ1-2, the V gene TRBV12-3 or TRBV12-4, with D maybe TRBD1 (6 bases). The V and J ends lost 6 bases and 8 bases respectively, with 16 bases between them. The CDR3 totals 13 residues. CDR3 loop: CASRHPGAEGYTF. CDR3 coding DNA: TGTGCCAGCAGACACCCAGGGGCGGAAGGCTACACCTTC.

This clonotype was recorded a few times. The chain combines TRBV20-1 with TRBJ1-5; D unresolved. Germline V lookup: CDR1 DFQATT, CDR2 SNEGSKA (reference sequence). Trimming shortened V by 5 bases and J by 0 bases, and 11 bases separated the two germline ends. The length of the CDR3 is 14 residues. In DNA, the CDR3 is TGCAGTGCTCTTAAGGGCGTTAGCAATCAGCCCCAGCATTTT. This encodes CSALKGVSNQPQHF.

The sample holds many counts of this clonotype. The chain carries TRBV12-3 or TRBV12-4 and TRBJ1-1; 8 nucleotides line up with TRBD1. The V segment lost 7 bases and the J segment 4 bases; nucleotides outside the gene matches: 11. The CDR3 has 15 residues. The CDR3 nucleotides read TGTGCCAGCATCCCCAGGGGGCAGAGGGCCACTGAAGCTTTCTTT. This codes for CASIPRGQRATEAFF.

The CDR3 DNA reads TGCGCCAGCAGCCAAGGGAGCGGTCGGTTAGATACGCAGTATTTT. Protein: CASSQGSGRLDTQYF. This chain connects TRBV4-1 to TRBJ2-3, with D tentatively TRBD2 (5 bases). Between the trimmed V and J ends, which lost 1 base and 5 bases, there was a span of 13 bases. This CDR3 comprises 15 residues. Per germline, CDR1 MGHRA and CDR2 YSYEKL.

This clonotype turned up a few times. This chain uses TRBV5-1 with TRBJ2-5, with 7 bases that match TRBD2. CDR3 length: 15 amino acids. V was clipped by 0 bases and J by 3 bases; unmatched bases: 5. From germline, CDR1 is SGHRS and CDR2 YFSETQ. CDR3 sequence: CASSLDGTNEETQYF. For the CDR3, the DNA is TGCGCCAGCAGCTTGGACGGGACTAACGAAGAGACCCAGTACTTC.

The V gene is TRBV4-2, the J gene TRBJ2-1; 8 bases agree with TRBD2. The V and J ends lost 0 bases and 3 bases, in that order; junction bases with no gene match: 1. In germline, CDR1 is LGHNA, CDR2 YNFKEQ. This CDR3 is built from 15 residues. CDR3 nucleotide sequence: TGTGCCAGCAGCCAAGACCTAGCGGGCTACAATGAGCAGTTCTTC. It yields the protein CASSQDLAGYNEQFF.

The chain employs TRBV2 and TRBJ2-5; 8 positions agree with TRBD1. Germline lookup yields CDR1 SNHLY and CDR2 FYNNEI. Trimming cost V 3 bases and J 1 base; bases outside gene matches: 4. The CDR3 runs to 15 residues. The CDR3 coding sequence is TGTGCCAGCAGTGACGGACAGGGACTCCAAGAGACCCAGTACTTC. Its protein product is CASSDGQGLQETQYF.

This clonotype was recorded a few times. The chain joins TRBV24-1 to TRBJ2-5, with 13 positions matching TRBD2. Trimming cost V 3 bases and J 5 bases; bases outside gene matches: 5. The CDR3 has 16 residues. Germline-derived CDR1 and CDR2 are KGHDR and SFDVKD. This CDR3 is CATSDPGTSGTETQYF. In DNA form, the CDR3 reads TGTGCCACCAGTGATCCCGGGACTAGCGGGACGGAGACCCAGTACTTC.

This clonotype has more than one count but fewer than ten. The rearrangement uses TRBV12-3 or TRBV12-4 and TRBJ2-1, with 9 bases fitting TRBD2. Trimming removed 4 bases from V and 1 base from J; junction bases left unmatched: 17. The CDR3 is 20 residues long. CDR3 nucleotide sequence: TGTGCCAGCAGTTCGGATAATTCTAGCGGGGTAAGGGGGTCCTACAATGAGCAGTTCTTC. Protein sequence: CASSSDNSSGVRGSYNEQFF.

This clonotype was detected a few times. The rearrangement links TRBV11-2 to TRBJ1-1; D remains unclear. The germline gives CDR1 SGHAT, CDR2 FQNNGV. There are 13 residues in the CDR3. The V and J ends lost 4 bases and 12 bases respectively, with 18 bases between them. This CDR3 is CASSSEGGRSSFF. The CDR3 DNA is TGTGCCAGCAGCTCCGAGGGAGGACGATCGTCTTTCTTT.

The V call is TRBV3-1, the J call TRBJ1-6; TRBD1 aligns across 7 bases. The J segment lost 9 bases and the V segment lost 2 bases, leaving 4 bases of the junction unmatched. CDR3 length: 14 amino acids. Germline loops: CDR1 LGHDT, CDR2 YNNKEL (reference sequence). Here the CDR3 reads CASSQKGARSPLHF. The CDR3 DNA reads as TGTGCCAGCAGCCAAAAGGGGGCGCGTTCACCCCTCCACTTT.

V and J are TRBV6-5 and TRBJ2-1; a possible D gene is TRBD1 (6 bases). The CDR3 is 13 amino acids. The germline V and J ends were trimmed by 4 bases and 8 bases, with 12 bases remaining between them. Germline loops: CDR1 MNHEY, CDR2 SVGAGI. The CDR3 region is CASSSDRGYEQFF. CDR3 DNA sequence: TGTGCCAGCAGTTCCGATAGGGGGTATGAGCAGTTCTTC.

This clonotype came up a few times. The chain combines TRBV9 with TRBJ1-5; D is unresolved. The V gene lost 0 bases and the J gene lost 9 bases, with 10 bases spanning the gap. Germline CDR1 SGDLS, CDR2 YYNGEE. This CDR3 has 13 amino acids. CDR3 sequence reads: CASSVGSERPQHF. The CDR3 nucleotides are TGTGCCAGCAGCGTAGGTAGTGAACGGCCCCAGCATTTT.

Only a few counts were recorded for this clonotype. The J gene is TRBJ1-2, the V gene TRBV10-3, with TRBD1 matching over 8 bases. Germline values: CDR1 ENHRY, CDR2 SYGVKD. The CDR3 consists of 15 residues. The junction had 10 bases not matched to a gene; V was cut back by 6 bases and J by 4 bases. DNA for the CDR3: TGTGCCATCAGCGAAAGTTACAGGGGGATCTATGGCTACACCTTC. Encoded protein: CAISESYRGIYGYTF.

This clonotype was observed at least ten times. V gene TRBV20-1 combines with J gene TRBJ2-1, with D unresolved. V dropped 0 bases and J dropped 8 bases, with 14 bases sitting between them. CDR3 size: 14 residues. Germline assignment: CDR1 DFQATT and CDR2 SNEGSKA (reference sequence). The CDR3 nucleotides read TGCAGTGCTAGAGATCTACTATACCTACATGAGCAGTTCTTC. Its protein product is CSARDLLYLHEQFF.

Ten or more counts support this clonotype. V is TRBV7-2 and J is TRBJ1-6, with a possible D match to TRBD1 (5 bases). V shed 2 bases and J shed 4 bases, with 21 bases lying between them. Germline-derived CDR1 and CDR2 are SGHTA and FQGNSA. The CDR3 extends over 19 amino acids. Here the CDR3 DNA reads TGTGCCAGCAGCTTATCACGTCCCGCAGGGCGGCTTTATAATTCACCCCTCCACTTT. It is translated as CASSLSRPAGRLYNSPLHF.

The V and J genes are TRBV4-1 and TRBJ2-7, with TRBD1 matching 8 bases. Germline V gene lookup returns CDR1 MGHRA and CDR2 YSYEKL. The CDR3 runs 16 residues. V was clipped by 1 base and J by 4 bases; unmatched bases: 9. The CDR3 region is CASSQVGQGAGYEQYF. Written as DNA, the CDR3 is TGCGCCAGCAGCCAAGTTGGTCAGGGGGCGGGATACGAGCAGTACTTC.